One and the same sample provided the 5 T cell receptor beta chains below, sequenced in a study of T cell responses to AZD1222 COVID-19 vaccine. Sequenced by immunoSEQ multiplex PCR; TCRdb stores in-frame clones only, minus some. The sample yields fewer than 150,000 clones, around 82% seen once. Material: peripheral blood, obtained on day 0 of AZD1222 vaccination. The receptors come from an adult in good health.

The chain uses TRBV3-1 (or the pseudogene TRBV3-2) and TRBJ1-2; D is perhaps TRBD1 (5 bases). Germline V CDR1 and CDR2: LGHDT, YNNKEL (reference sequence). The CDR3 has 15 residues. Deletions cut 1 base from V and 5 bases from J, with 14 bases between. As DNA, the CDR3 is TGTGCCAGCAGCCAAGGCGGGGGAGATTCTTATGGCTACACCTTC. Translated: CASSQGGGDSYGYTF.

The gene calls are TRBV5-1 and TRBJ2-6; 11 nucleotides agree with TRBD1. In germline, CDR1 is SGHRS, CDR2 YFSETQ. J lost 2 bases, V lost 0 bases, and 7 bases had no gene match. CDR3 length: 19 residues. CDR3 sequence reads: CASSLDSPDRGPGANVLTF. In DNA form, the CDR3 reads TGCGCCAGCAGCTTGGACTCACCGGACAGGGGGCCTGGGGCCAACGTCCTGACTTTC.

The chain couples TRBV7-2 to TRBJ2-2, with D unresolved. The CDR3 has 14 residues. V was clipped by 4 bases and J by 5 bases, with 11 bases between them. CDR1 is SGHTA, CDR2 FQGNSA, per germline. The CDR3 DNA sequence: TGTGCCAGCAGCTCGACACGATTAACCGGGGAGCTGTTTTTT. Protein: CASSSTRLTGELFF.

J is TRBJ1-5 and V is TRBV18; 7 nucleotides agree with TRBD1. V was clipped by 3 bases and J by 1 base; unmatched bases: 12. Germline CDR1 reads KGHSH; CDR2 reads LQKENI. CDR3 length equals 18 residues. As DNA, the CDR3 is TGTGCCAGCTCACCTCGCCCCGCCGGGACAGAAAGCAATCAGCCCCAGCATTTT. Translation: CASSPRPAGTESNQPQHF.

The chain combines TRBV7-2 with TRBJ1-3; D remains unclear. CDR1 SGHTA and CDR2 FQGNSA come from the germline V gene. The CDR3 is 15 amino acids. Trimming took 2 bases from V and 0 from J, leaving 8 bases between them. CDR3 region: CASSLLLSSGNTIYF. For the CDR3, the DNA is TGTGCCAGCAGCTTATTACTCTCCTCTGGAAACACCATATATTTT.